Below, 23 T cell receptor beta chains from the same sample are listed, as sequenced in a study. TCRdb independently ran MiXCR on the 5' RACE reads; one entry per CDR3 protein. Of approximately 60,000 distinct CDR3 sequences detected, roughly 23% appear once; the ten largest clones hold about 3%. Sequenced sample: memory CD4+ T cells sorted from a lymph node. Noted subset: memory CD4+ T cells, CD4+CD45RO+CD25-. The receptors here all came from a female donor with breast cancer.

This clonotype was counted a few times. This sequence joins TRBV5-1 and TRBJ2-1; 8 bases agree with TRBD2. V gave up 3 bases and J gave up 7 bases; unmatched junction bases: 9. The CDR3 has 15 residues. Germline V gene data show CDR1 as SGHRS and CDR2 as YFSETQ. The CDR3 here is CASSSRAGVGNEQFF. In nucleotides, the CDR3 is TGCGCCAGCAGCTCGCGAGCGGGAGTTGGAAATGAGCAGTTCTTC. The full variable domain, its missing parts supplied by reference TRBV5-1 and TRBJ2-1, is KAGVTQTPRYLIKTRGQQVTLSCSPISGHRSVSWYQQTPGQGLQFLFEYFSETQRNKGNFPGRFSGRQFSNSRSEMNVSTLELGDSALYLCASSSRAGVGNEQFFGPGTRLTVL.

Remarks on this clonotype: This clone may be a read error of a much larger clone one base away. The V gene is TRBV7-2, the J gene TRBJ2-3, with 8 bases aligning to TRBD1. This CDR3 comprises 13 residues. The germline CDR1 and CDR2 sequences are SGHTA and FQGNSA. V dropped 4 bases and J dropped 9; count of bases not matched to a gene: 6. CDR3 in amino acids: CASSSPGTGTQYF. In DNA, the CDR3 is TGTGCCAGCAGCTCCCCCGGGACAGGAACGCAGTATTTT.

This clonotype occurred a few times. The chain has TRBV7-8 and TRBJ2-5; perhaps D is TRBD1 or TRBD2 (5 bases each). This CDR3 contains 14 residues. Trimming took off 3 bases at V and 1 base at J, with 9 bases between the two ends. The germline V gene has CDR1 SGHVS and CDR2 FQNEAQ. As DNA, the CDR3 is TGTGCCAGCAGCTTCCGGGGCCTCCAAGAGACCCAGTACTTC. Translation: CASSFRGLQETQYF.

This clonotype was seen many times. This chain connects TRBV20-1 to TRBJ2-3; a weak D match, TRBD2 (5 bases). Trimming cost V 6 bases and J 5 bases, with 6 bases left between them. Germline CDR1 DFQATT, CDR2 SNEGSKA (reference sequence). The CDR3 is made up of 10 amino acids. The CDR3: CSAGLDTQYF. In nucleotides, the CDR3 is TGCAGTGCCGGACTAGATACGCAGTATTTT.

This chain links TRBV27 with TRBJ2-7; D possibly corresponds to TRBD2 (5 bases). Germline V gene data show CDR1 as MNHEY and CDR2 as SMNVEV (reference sequence). V was trimmed by 2 bases and J by 7 bases, leaving 12 bases between them. This CDR3 has 13 amino acids. The CDR3 DNA reads TGTGCCAGCAGTTTAAAAGCGGATTGGGAGCAGTACTTC. Protein product: CASSLKADWEQYF.

The genes are TRBV3-1 and TRBJ2-7; D is unclear. Germline loops: CDR1 LGHDT, CDR2 YNNKEL (reference sequence). V gave up 1 base and J gave up 9 bases, with 10 bases separating them. The length of the CDR3 is 12 residues. In nucleotides, the CDR3 is TGTGCCAGCAGCCAAGGCGGCACAGCGCAGTACTTC. As protein: CASSQGGTAQYF.

This clonotype rates as medium-sized. The chain joins TRBV12-3 or TRBV12-4 to TRBJ2-7; 10 bases align to TRBD1. The CDR3 extends over 15 amino acids. The V segment lost 5 bases and the J segment 6 bases; nucleotides outside the gene matches: 10. CDR3 residues: CASSRPGQGYPEQYF. The CDR3 nucleotides are TGTGCCAGCAGTCGTCCGGGACAGGGGTATCCCGAGCAGTACTTC.

The chain recombines TRBV4-1 with TRBJ1-3, with TRBD1 matching 10 bases. J gave up 7 bases and V 1 base, and 4 bases lay outside the gene matches. Germline CDR1 and CDR2: MGHRA and YSYEKL. The CDR3 runs 15 residues. The CDR3 nucleotides read TGCGCCAGCAGCCAAGCAACGGACAGGGGGAACACCATATATTTT. Protein: CASSQATDRGNTIYF.

The chain joins TRBV10-3 to TRBJ2-3; D could derive from TRBD1 or TRBD2 (5 bases each). The CDR3 is 14 residues long. Trimming took 11 bases from V and 5 from J, leaving 20 bases between them. From germline, CDR1 is ENHRY and CDR2 SYGVKD. The CDR3 is CAAGPVRGQDTQYF. The CDR3 DNA reads as TGTGCCGCAGGACCCGTGAGGGGCCAAGATACGCAGTATTTT.

This clonotype has at least ten counts. The chain couples TRBV4-1 to TRBJ2-7; D remains unclear. Germline V gives CDR1 MGHRA, CDR2 YSYEKL. The CDR3 totals 15 residues. The germline V and J ends were trimmed by 1 base and 2 bases, with 12 bases remaining between them. CDR3 DNA: TGCGCCAGCAGCCAAGCCGTAGCACGGGCCTACGAGCAGTACTTC. Translation: CASSQAVARAYEQYF.

This clonotype occurred a few times. Likely a read error: the CDR3 ends without its conserved phenylalanine or tryptophan. The chain uses TRBV10-3 and TRBJ1-1; D remains unclear. This CDR3 contains 15 residues. V was pared by 4 bases and J by 3 bases, with 15 bases between. Per germline, CDR1 ENHRY and CDR2 SYGVKD. CDR3 in DNA: TGTGCCATCAGTGGAGAACTTGGCGGGGACACTGAAGCTTTCTAT. Protein: CAISGELGGDTEAFY.

This clonotype was detected only a few times. The gene calls are TRBV25-1 and TRBJ2-7, with 9 bases matching TRBD1. CDR1 MGHDK and CDR2 SYGVNS come from the germline V gene. With 6 bases clipped from V and 3 bases from J, the junction kept 6 bases outside the gene matches. There are 14 residues in the CDR3. In nucleotides, the CDR3 is TGTGCCAGCAGGGGGGACAGGGAAAGCTACGAGCAGTACTTC. It translates to CASRGDRESYEQYF.

This clonotype has just a few counts. The chain links TRBV11-2 to TRBJ1-6; D uncertain. The CDR3 is 13 amino acids. The V gene lost 0 bases and the J gene lost 6 bases, with 3 bases spanning the gap. In germline, CDR1 is SGHAT, CDR2 FQNNGV. The CDR3 reads CASSLDRNSPLHF. CDR3 sequence (DNA): TGTGCCAGCAGCTTAGACCGTAATTCACCCCTCCACTTT.

The V gene is TRBV12-3 or TRBV12-4, the J gene TRBJ1-1; a possible D gene is TRBD1 (6 bases). The CDR3 contains 16 residues. V lost 3 bases and J 2 bases, leaving 16 bases between the germline ends. CDR3 sequence reads: CASSLSGGAGNTEAFF. In DNA, the CDR3 is TGTGCCAGCAGTTTGTCGGGGGGCGCAGGAAACACTGAAGCTTTCTTT.

V usage is TRBV6-5 and J usage is TRBJ1-1; 12 bases map to TRBD1. The CDR3 contains 15 residues. In germline, CDR1 is MNHEY, CDR2 SVGAGI. The V segment lost 0 bases and the J segment 12 bases; nucleotides outside the gene matches: 8. The CDR3 DNA reads TGTGCCAGCAGTTACTCTCCGGGACAGGGGGCCAAGACTTTCTTT. It is translated as CASSYSPGQGAKTFF.

This clonotype came up many times. J is TRBJ2-1 and V is TRBV5-1; 9 bases are shared with TRBD2. Trimming at V came to 3 bases and at J to 10 bases, leaving 11 bases not matched to a gene. Germline V CDR1 and CDR2: SGHRS, YFSETQ. The CDR3 covers 15 residues. Here the CDR3 DNA reads TGCGCCAGCAGCTCGGGTAGCGGGAGTGCGAGCGAGCAGTTCTTC. As protein: CASSSGSGSASEQFF.

This clonotype has ten or more counts. This chain links TRBV6-1 with TRBJ1-2; 8 bases agree with TRBD1. Per germline, CDR1 MNHNS and CDR2 SASEGT. This CDR3 comprises 15 residues. The V segment lost 4 bases and the J segment 3 bases; nucleotides outside the gene matches: 7. The CDR3 sequence: CASSAPGQGYYGYTF. DNA for the CDR3: TGTGCCAGCAGTGCACCCGGACAGGGCTACTATGGCTACACCTTC.

This clonotype was seen a handful of times. V is TRBV12-3 or TRBV12-4 and J is TRBJ2-3, with D perhaps being TRBD1 or TRBD2 (5 bases each). Between the trimmed V and J ends, which lost 3 bases and 6 bases, there was a span of 16 bases. This CDR3 region has 15 residues. CDR3: CASSFRDGPGDTQYF. In DNA, the CDR3 is TGTGCCAGCAGTTTCCGGGACGGCCCCGGGGATACGCAGTATTTT.

The chain carries TRBV4-1 and TRBJ1-4, with 7 bases fitting TRBD1. The CDR3 has 15 amino acids. Unmatched junction bases numbered 8, after V lost 1 base and J lost 9 bases. From germline, CDR1 is MGHRA and CDR2 YSYEKL. The CDR3 spells CASSQVGGRKKKLFF. CDR3 DNA sequence: TGCGCCAGCAGCCAAGTAGGGGGCAGAAAGAAAAAACTGTTTTTT.

In this sample, this clonotype turned up once. The V and J genes are TRBV27 and TRBJ1-1; tentative D call: TRBD1 (5 bases). V lost 3 bases to trimming and J lost 3 bases, with 14 bases between them. From germline, CDR1 is MNHEY and CDR2 SMNVEV (reference sequence). The CDR3 covers 15 residues. CDR3 DNA sequence: TGTGCCAGCAGTTTGAGGGCGGGGGGGTACACTGAAGCTTTCTTT. Translated, it gives CASSLRAGGYTEAFF.

This clonotype has only a few counts. The J gene is TRBJ1-6, the V gene TRBV19; tentatively, D is TRBD1 (5 bases). Germline V CDR1 and CDR2: LNHDA, SQIVND (reference sequence). The CDR3 is 14 amino acids. Deletions cut 5 bases from V and 7 bases from J, with 12 bases between. CDR3 DNA sequence: TGTGCCAGTAGTCGGGAGGGGTGGAATTCACCCCTCCACTTT. Amino acids: CASSREGWNSPLHF.

A remark on this clonotype: A much larger clone sits a single nucleotide away, making a read error possible. V is TRBV6-6 and J is TRBJ2-7; 11 bases are a match to TRBD1. Per germline, CDR1 MNHNY and CDR2 SVGAGI (reference sequence). The V gene end was trimmed by 4 bases and the J gene end by 6 bases; junction bases not matched to a gene: 8. The CDR3 spans 15 residues. The CDR3 DNA reads as TGTGCCAGCAGTTTCTCGCCTGGACAGGGGGCCGAGCAGTACTTC. Translating it yields CASSFSPGQGAEQYF.

This clonotype was picked up a small number of times. The chain carries TRBV20-1 and TRBJ1-2; D gene ambiguous. CDR3 length: 14 amino acids. The germline CDR1 and CDR2 sequences are DFQATT and SNEGSKA (reference sequence). Trimming removed 0 bases from V and 5 bases from J, with 13 bases in between. The chain's CDR3 is CSARDLTPGYGYTF. The CDR3 coding sequence is TGCAGTGCTAGAGATTTGACACCGGGATATGGCTACACCTTC.